The entry below gives a single T cell receptor (beta chain) sequence along with its context. The antigen is unknown. The sample is drawn from a study of T cells in localized non-small cell lung cancer. Overall study results and limits: Multi-region tumor sequencing was not done, so intratumor heterogeneity could not be excluded. A median of approximately 50 clones ranked among the top 100 in tumor appeared in adjacent lung. The highest T cell clonality was in uninvolved adjacent lung, above tumor.

The method was immunoSEQ multiplex PCR; TCRdb's version includes in-frame clones alone and lacks a portion of them. Of 30,000 to 35,000 clones listed, roughly 90% are singletons. Germline assignment: CDR1 LNHNV and CDR2 YYDKDF (reference sequence). V was cut by 7 bases and J by 1 base, with 13 bases left in between. This CDR3 region has 15 residues. This chain uses TRBV15 with TRBJ2-2; no definite D call. The specimen comprised peripheral blood, sampled before any cancer treatment. The clonotype was recovered from a female donor older than 55 with stage I lung adenocarcinoma. The CDR3 coding sequence is TGTGCCACCACCCCGGGCATTAGGAACACCGGGGAGCTGTTTTTT. Its translation is CATTPGIRNTGELFF.